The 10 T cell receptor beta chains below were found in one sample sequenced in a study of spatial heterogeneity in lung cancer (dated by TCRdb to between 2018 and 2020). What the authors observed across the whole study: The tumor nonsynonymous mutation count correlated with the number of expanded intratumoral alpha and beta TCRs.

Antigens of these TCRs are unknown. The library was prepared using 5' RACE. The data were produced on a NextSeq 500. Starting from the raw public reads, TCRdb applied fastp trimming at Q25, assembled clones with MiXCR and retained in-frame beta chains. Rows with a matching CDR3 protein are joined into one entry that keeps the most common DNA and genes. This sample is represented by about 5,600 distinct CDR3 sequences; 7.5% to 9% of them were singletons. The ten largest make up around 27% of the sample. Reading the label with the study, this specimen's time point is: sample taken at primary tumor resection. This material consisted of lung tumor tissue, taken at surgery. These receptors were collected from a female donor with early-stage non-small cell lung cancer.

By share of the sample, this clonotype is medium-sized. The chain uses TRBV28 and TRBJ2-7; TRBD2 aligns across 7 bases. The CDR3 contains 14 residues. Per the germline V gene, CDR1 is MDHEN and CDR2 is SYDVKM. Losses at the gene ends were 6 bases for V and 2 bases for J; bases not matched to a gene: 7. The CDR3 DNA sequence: TGTGCCAGCAGCTCCGGGACTATGGCCTACGAGCAGTACTTC. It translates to CASSSGTMAYEQYF. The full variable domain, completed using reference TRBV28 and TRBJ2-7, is DVKVTQSSRYLVKRTGEKVFLECVQDMDHENMFWYRQDPGLGLRLIYFSYDVKMKEKGDIPEGYSVSREKKERFSLILESASTNQTSMYLCASSSGTMAYEQYFGPGTRLTVT.

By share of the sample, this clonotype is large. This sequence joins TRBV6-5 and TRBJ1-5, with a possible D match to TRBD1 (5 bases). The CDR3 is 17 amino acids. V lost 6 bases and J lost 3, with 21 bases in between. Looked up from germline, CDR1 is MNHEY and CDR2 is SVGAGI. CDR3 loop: CASSPAGPLGLNQPQHF. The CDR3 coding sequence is TGTGCCAGCAGCCCGGCGGGTCCGTTGGGGCTCAATCAGCCCCAGCATTTT.

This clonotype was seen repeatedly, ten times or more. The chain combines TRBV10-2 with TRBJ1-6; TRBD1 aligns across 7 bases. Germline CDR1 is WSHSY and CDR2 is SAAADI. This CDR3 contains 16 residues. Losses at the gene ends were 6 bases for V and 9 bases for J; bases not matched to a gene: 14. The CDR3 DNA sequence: TGCGCCAGCAGGAATTCTCGACAGGGCTGGGTTTCACCCCTCCACTTT. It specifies CASRNSRQGWVSPLHF.

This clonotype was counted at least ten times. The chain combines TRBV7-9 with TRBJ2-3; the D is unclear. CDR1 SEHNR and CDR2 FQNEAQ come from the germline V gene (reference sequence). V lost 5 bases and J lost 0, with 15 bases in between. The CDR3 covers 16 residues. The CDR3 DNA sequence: TGTGCCAGCAGCCACACTAAGGCGGTGAGCACAGATACGCAGTATTTT. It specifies CASSHTKAVSTDTQYF.

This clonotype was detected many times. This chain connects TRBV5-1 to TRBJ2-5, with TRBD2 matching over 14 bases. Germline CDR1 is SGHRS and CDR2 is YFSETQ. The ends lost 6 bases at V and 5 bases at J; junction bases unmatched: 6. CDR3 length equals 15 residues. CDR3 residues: CASKGLAGETETQYF. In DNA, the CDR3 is TGCGCCAGCAAGGGACTAGCGGGAGAGACGGAGACCCAGTACTTC.

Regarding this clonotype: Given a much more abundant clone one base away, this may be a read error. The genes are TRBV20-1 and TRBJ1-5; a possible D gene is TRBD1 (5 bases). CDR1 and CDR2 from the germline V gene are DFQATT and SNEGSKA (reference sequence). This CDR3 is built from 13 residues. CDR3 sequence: CSAAQGRNRPQHF. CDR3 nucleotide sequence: TGCAGTGCTGCCCAGGGCCGGAATCGGCCCCAGCATTTT.

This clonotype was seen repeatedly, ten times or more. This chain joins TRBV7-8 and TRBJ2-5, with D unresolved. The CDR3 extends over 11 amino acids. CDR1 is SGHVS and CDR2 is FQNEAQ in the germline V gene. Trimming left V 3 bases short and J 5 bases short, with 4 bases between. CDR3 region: CASSFQETQYF. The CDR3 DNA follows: TGTGCCAGCAGCTTCCAGGAGACCCAGTACTTC.

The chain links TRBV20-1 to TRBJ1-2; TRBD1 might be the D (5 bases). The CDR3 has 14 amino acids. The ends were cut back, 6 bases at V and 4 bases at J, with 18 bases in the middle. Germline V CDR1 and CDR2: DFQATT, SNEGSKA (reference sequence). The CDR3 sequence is CSARRQRSLYGYTF. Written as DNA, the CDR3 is TGCAGTGCCAGAAGACAGCGATCCCTCTATGGCTACACCTTC.

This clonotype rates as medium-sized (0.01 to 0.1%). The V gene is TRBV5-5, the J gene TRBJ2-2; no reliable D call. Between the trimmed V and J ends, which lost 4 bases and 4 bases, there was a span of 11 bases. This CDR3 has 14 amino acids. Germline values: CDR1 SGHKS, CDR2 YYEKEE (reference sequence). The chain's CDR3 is CASSRDPSTGELFF. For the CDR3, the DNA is TGTGCCAGCAGCAGGGATCCTAGCACCGGGGAGCTGTTTTTT.

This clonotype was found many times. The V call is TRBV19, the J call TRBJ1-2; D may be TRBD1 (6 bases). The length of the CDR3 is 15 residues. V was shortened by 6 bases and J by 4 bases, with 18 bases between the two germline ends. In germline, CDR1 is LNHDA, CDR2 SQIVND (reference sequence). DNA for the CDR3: TGTGCCAGTAGCCCACCAGGGGTCTCACTCTATGGCTACACCTTC. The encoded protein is CASSPPGVSLYGYTF.